This T cell receptor beta chain comes out of a study of shared clonotypes between healthy human individuals. CD45RO-negative, CCR7-positively selected cells formed the naive CD8 fraction, excluding terminally differentiated effector memory CD45RA+ cells. This CDR3 is 11 amino acids long. Germline V gene sequence: CDR1 SGHAT, CDR2 FQNNGV. The V gene lost 8 bases and the J gene lost 0 bases, with 3 bases spanning the gap. For this clone: The sample contains more than one DNA sequence encoding this CDR3.

Genomic DNA per cell subset filled all wells of several immunoSEQ plates. As processed by the authors: ImmunoSEQ output held junction-only sequences without quality scores, so filtering differed. Assay used: immunoSEQ multiplex PCR; TCRdb lists only in-frame clones, some missing. V and J calls and clone size are those listed in that table; D and trimming were worked out from the DNA. There are roughly 2.1 million clones in the sample; roughly 91% occur only once, and 1.5% to 2% lies in the top ten. The TCR comes from a young man in good health. Some clones in this sample may be carry-over from other donors' samples. The chain joins TRBV11-2 to TRBJ2-3, with D hard to call. Sequenced material: naive CD8+ T cells from PBMCs. The CDR3 coding sequence is TGTGCCAGCCGAAGCACAGATACGCAGTATTTT. As protein: CASRSTDTQYF.